The next 26 T cell receptor beta chains were all read from a single sample in a study of shared clonotypes between healthy human individuals. Profiling relied on immunoSEQ multiplex PCR, and the TCRdb table lists in-frame clones only, not all of them. The sample consists of roughly 1,000,000 clones, around 82% of them appearing once. Sequencing was carried out using memory CD4+ T cells from PBMCs. As for subset: CD45RA-negative fraction. Every receptor here comes from a man aged 18-30 years in good health. Some clones in this sample may be carry-over from other donors' samples.

The genes are TRBV7-2 and TRBJ2-3; D possibly corresponds to TRBD2 (6 bases). The CDR3 has 15 residues. Germline CDR1 reads SGHTA; CDR2 reads FQGNSA. V lost 2 bases and J lost 4, with 13 bases in between. The DNA of the CDR3 is TGTGCCAGCAGCTTAAAAGGAGGGGTATCAGATACGCAGTATTTT. Its protein is CASSLKGGVSDTQYF.

The rearrangement uses TRBV5-4 and TRBJ2-6; D is unresolved. This CDR3 is 16 amino acids long. The germline CDR1 and CDR2 sequences are SGHNT and YYREEE (reference sequence). V was clipped by 0 bases and J by 2 bases, with 9 bases between them. CDR3 amino acids: CASSLAIGAGANVLTF. CDR3 bases: TGTGCCAGCAGCTTGGCCATCGGAGCTGGGGCCAACGTCCTGACTTTC.

In nucleotides, the CDR3 is TGTGCCAGCAGCCCCCGACGGGCGGGAGCCTACAATGAGCAGTTCTTC. As protein: CASSPRRAGAYNEQFF. This sequence joins TRBV5-4 and TRBJ2-1, with 7 bases lining up with TRBD2. CDR1 is SGHNT, CDR2 YYREEE, per germline (reference sequence). V lost 4 bases to trimming and J lost 2 bases; unmatched junction nucleotides: 9. CDR3 length: 16 residues.

The chain uses TRBV4-3 and TRBJ2-1; D gene uncertain. Germline assignment: CDR1 LGHNA and CDR2 YSLEER. This CDR3 has 13 residues. Trimming pared 4 bases from V and 11 bases from J, leaving 15 bases between. The DNA for the CDR3 is TGCGCCAGCAGCCCCACTCCCGGGTACCAGCAGTTCTTC. Translated, it gives CASSPTPGYQQFF.

This clone has just a few counts. As DNA, the CDR3 is TGTGCCAGCACCACGACGACAGCCTACGAGCAGTACTTC. Amino acids: CASTTTTAYEQYF. V is TRBV28 and J is TRBJ2-7, with D perhaps TRBD1 (5 bases). V dropped 7 bases and J dropped 2 bases, with 12 bases sitting between them. In germline, CDR1 is MDHEN, CDR2 SYDVKM. This CDR3 is 13 amino acids long.

The chain combines TRBV6-5 with TRBJ2-1; TRBD2 matches 13 bases. CDR1 is MNHEY and CDR2 is SVGAGI in the germline V gene. This CDR3 has 16 amino acids. With 2 bases clipped from V and 7 bases from J, the junction kept 5 bases outside the gene matches. CDR3 nucleotide sequence: TGTGCCAGCAGTTACCGGACTAGCGGGAGATCTAATGAGCAGTTCTTC. Its translation: CASSYRTSGRSNEQFF.

The chain links TRBV2 to TRBJ2-2; TRBD1 or TRBD2 may be the D gene (5 bases each). Germline lookup yields CDR1 SNHLY and CDR2 FYNNEI. Between the trimmed V and J ends, which lost 7 bases and 2 bases, there was a span of 17 bases. The CDR3 loop spans 16 amino acids. This CDR3 reads CASKWDRASNTGELFF. The CDR3 DNA reads as TGTGCCAGCAAATGGGACCGCGCCAGTAACACCGGGGAGCTGTTTTTT.

The CDR3 DNA follows: TGTGCCAGCAGAGCCGGGACTAAGCCCAATGAGCAGTTCTTC. Translated: CASRAGTKPNEQFF. This sequence joins TRBV28 and TRBJ2-1, with 7 bases aligning to TRBD2. The V gene end was trimmed by 6 bases and the J gene end by 6 bases; junction bases not matched to a gene: 8. The CDR3 totals 14 residues. The V gene's germline CDR1 is MDHEN and CDR2 SYDVKM.

The chain employs TRBV5-6 and TRBJ1-5; possible D gene TRBD1, 5 bases. Germline V CDR1 and CDR2: SGHDT, YYEEEE. The CDR3 runs to 13 residues. Trimming cost V 0 bases and J 7 bases, with 8 bases left between them. The CDR3 bases are TGTGCCAGCAGCTTGGGCAGGGAGCAGCCCCAGCATTTT. This encodes CASSLGREQPQHF.

Note on this clone: Other nucleotide sequences in the sample specify the same CDR3. This chain uses TRBV5-1 with TRBJ2-7, with D perhaps matching TRBD1 (5 bases). CDR3 length: 14 residues. Looked up from germline, CDR1 is SGHRS and CDR2 is YFSETQ. Trimming shortened V by 0 bases and J by 1 base, and 8 bases separated the two germline ends. This chain's CDR3 is CASSLEAGSYEQYF. The CDR3, as DNA: TGCGCCAGCAGCTTGGAGGCAGGGTCCTACGAGCAGTACTTC.

The V call is TRBV6-5, the J call TRBJ2-6; D gene uncertain. Trimming removed 5 bases from V and 4 bases from J, with 12 bases in between. Germline V gene data show CDR1 as MNHEY and CDR2 as SVGAGI. The CDR3 runs to 15 residues. CDR3 bases: TGTGCCAGCAGTCAGGCAGTCGGGGGGGCCAACGTCCTGACTTTC. Protein sequence: CASSQAVGGANVLTF.

The V gene is TRBV6-4, the J gene TRBJ1-5, with D unresolved. Germline V gene lookup returns CDR1 MRHNA and CDR2 SNTAGT. The CDR3 covers 17 residues. V lost 0 bases and J lost 0, with 12 bases in between. The CDR3 region has the DNA TGTGCCAGCAGTGACTCTGAACCCAGTTATAGCAATCAGCCCCAGCATTTT. This codes for CASSDSEPSYSNQPQHF.

The chain is built from TRBV2 and TRBJ1-5, with a possible D match to TRBD1 (6 bases). The V end lost 7 bases, the J end lost 4 bases, and 14 bases lay between the germline ends. The CDR3 contains 14 residues. The germline gives CDR1 SNHLY, CDR2 FYNNEI. CDR3 sequence reads: CASKRNDRNQPQHF. Here the CDR3 DNA reads TGTGCCAGCAAACGCAACGACAGGAATCAGCCCCAGCATTTT.

The chain uses TRBV5-1 and TRBJ2-1; 10 nucleotides agree with TRBD2. This CDR3 comprises 16 residues. From germline, CDR1 is SGHRS and CDR2 YFSETQ. J was trimmed by 0 bases and V by 2 bases; bases with no gene match: 2. The CDR3: CASSFLAGGSYNEQFF. The CDR3 nucleotides read TGCGCCAGCAGCTTTTTAGCGGGAGGCTCCTACAATGAGCAGTTCTTC.

In its sample, this clone was seen many times. V gene TRBV2 combines with J gene TRBJ2-7, with D perhaps TRBD2 (7 bases). The CDR3 length is 12 residues. The germline V gene encodes CDR1 SNHLY and CDR2 FYNNEI. V was trimmed by 6 bases and J by 3 bases, leaving 9 bases between them. The CDR3 bases are TGTGCCAGCAGGGGGGGGCTCTACGAGCAGTACTTC. This encodes CASRGGLYEQYF.

The chain uses TRBV5-1 and TRBJ2-5; 9 bases are a match to TRBD1. Trimming took 4 bases from V and 5 from J; bases not matched to a gene: 9. Germline loops: CDR1 SGHRS, CDR2 YFSETQ. This CDR3 contains 15 residues. CDR3 amino acids: CASSGATGGTETQYF. Written as DNA, the CDR3 is TGCGCCAGCAGCGGGGCGACAGGGGGAACGGAGACCCAGTACTTC.

The count of this clone is one. This chain uses TRBV28 with TRBJ1-1; the D gene is possibly TRBD1 (5 bases). CDR3 length: 15 amino acids. Germline values: CDR1 MDHEN, CDR2 SYDVKM. Trimming stripped 7 bases from V and 0 bases from J, with 15 bases between. The CDR3 reads CASIAGSGLNTEAFF. CDR3 nucleotide sequence: TGTGCCAGCATTGCGGGGTCAGGGCTGAACACTGAAGCTTTCTTT.

This clone came up once. The chain carries TRBV19 and TRBJ1-1; D not certain. The germline CDR1 and CDR2 sequences are LNHDA and SQIVND (reference sequence). Trimming took off 6 bases at V and 1 base at J, with 21 bases between the two ends. The CDR3 runs to 17 residues. CDR3 in amino acids: CASSPRWLDGPNTEAFF. The CDR3 nucleotides read TGTGCCAGTAGCCCCCGCTGGTTGGACGGCCCGAACACTGAAGCTTTCTTT.

The rearrangement uses TRBV14 and TRBJ2-7; TRBD1 matches 7 bases. The CDR3 is 16 amino acids. In germline, CDR1 is SGHDN, CDR2 FVKESK. V shed 4 bases, J shed 6 bases, and the junction held 15 bases outside the gene matches. CDR3 nucleotides: TGTGCCAGCAGCCCTTACCGACAGGGCCGGTCCAGCGAGCAGTACTTC. Protein sequence: CASSPYRQGRSSEQYF. Looking up the rest from reference TRBV14 and TRBJ2-7 gives the full variable domain: EAGVTQFPSHSVIEKGQTVTLRCDPISGHDNLYWYRRVMGKEIKFLLHFVKESKQDESGMPNNRFLAERTGGTYSTLKVQPAELEDSGVYFCASSPYRQGRSSEQYFGPGTRLTVT.

The rearrangement joins TRBV28 to TRBJ2-7; D is unresolved. Germline V gene data show CDR1 as MDHEN and CDR2 as SYDVKM. The CDR3 extends over 15 amino acids. V was clipped by 3 bases and J by 3 bases, with 15 bases between them. CDR3 coding DNA: TGTGCCAGCAGTTTCTCCAGAGTGGGTGGCTACGAGCAGTACTTC. Translating gives CASSFSRVGGYEQYF.

Comment on this clone: One end of the junction does not line up with germline, which may come from a read error. The chain joins TRBV2 to TRBJ2-7; a weak D match, TRBD1 (7 bases). From germline, CDR1 is SNHLY and CDR2 FYNNEI. The CDR3 spans 12 residues. The CDR3 spells CAGRQGAGEQYF. In nucleotides, the CDR3 is TGTGCCGGCAGACAGGGAGCGGGCGAGCAGTACTTC.

A few counts support this clone. The V call is TRBV18, the J call TRBJ1-5; D not resolved. Germline-derived CDR1 and CDR2 are KGHSH and LQKENI. V lost 3 bases and J 4 bases, leaving 10 bases between the germline ends. CDR3 length: 14 residues. CDR3 bases: TGTGCCAGCTCACCGTCACTGAAGAATCAGCCCCAGCATTTT. This codes for CASSPSLKNQPQHF.

This chain joins TRBV30 and TRBJ2-3, with D unresolved. This CDR3 spans 14 amino acids. The ends were cut back, 1 base at V and 1 base at J, with 9 bases in the middle. CDR1 is GTSNPN, CDR2 SVGIG, per germline (reference sequence). The CDR3 DNA reads as TGTGCCTGGAGTGGACCGCGACGCACAGATACGCAGTATTTT. Amino acid sequence: CAWSGPRRTDTQYF.

The chain joins TRBV27 to TRBJ2-4; no clear D gene. The CDR3 covers 10 residues. Germline lookup yields CDR1 MNHEY and CDR2 SMNVEV (reference sequence). CDR3 sequence reads: CRLAKNIQYF. CDR3 coding DNA: TGTCGACTAGCCAAAAACATTCAGTACTTC.

The chain recombines TRBV7-2 with TRBJ2-5, with 9 bases that match TRBD2. With V trimmed by 1 base and J by 10 bases, 7 bases remained unmatched. The CDR3 has 14 residues. Germline V gives CDR1 SGHTA, CDR2 FQGNSA. Here the CDR3 reads CASSLGLAGGGQYF. CDR3 coding DNA: TGTGCCAGCAGCTTAGGCTTGGCGGGAGGGGGCCAGTACTTC.

The rearrangement links TRBV30 to TRBJ1-4; a weak D match, TRBD1 (5 bases). The CDR3 consists of 19 residues. Trimming stripped 3 bases from V and 1 base from J, with 24 bases between. CDR1 and CDR2 (germline): GTSNPN, SVGIG (reference sequence). CDR3 amino acids: CAWSPRAEGYLGTNEKLFF. For the CDR3, the DNA is TGTGCCTGGAGCCCTCGGGCGGAGGGGTATTTGGGAACTAATGAAAAACTGTTTTTT.